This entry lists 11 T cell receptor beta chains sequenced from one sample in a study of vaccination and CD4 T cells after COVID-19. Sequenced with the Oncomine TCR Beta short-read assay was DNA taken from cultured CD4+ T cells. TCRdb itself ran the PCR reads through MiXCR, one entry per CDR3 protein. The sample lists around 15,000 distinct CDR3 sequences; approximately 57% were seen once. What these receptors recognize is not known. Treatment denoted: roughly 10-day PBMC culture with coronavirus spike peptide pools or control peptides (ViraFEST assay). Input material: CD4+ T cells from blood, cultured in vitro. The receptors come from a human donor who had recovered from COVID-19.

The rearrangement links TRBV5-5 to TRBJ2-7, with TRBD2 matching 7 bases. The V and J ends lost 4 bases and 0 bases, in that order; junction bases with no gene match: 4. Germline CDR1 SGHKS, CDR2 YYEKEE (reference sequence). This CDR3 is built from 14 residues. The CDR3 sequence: CASSTWTSSYEQYF. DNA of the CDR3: TGTGCCAGCAGCACCTGGACTAGCTCCTACGAGCAGTACTTC.

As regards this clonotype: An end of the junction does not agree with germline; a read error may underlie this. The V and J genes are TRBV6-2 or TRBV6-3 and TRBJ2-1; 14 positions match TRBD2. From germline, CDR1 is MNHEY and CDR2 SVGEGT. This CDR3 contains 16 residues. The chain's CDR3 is CASSYLPGLAGAPGLF. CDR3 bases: TGTGCCAGCAGTTACCTACCGGGACTAGCGGGAGCCCCGGGGCTCTTC.

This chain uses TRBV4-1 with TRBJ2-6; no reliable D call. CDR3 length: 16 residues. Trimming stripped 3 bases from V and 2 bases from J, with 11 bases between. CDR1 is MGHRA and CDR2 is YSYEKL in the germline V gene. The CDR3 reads CASSQPARTGANVLTF. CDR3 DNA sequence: TGCGCCAGCAGCCAGCCCGCTAGGACTGGGGCCAACGTCCTGACTTTC.

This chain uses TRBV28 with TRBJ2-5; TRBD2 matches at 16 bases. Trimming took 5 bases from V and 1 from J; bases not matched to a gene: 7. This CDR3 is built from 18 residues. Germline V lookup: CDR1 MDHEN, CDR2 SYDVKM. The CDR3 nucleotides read TGTGCCAGCAGTGGCAGAGGGACTAGCGGGAGGGCCCAAGAGACCCAGTACTTC. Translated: CASSGRGTSGRAQETQYF.

DNA of the CDR3: TGTGCCAGCAGTTTATCCCCCCGCGGGGTCCAAGAGACCCAGTACTTC. Translation: CASSLSPRGVQETQYF. The chain has TRBV27 and TRBJ2-5, with D perhaps matching TRBD2 (6 bases). The CDR3 totals 16 residues. CDR1 is MNHEY and CDR2 is SMNVEV in the germline V gene (reference sequence). V gave up 0 bases and J gave up 1 base, with 12 bases separating them.

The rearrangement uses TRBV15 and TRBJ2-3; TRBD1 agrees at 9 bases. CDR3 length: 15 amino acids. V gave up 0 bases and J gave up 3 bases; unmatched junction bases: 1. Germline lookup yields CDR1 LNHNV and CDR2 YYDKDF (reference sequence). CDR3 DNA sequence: TGTGCCACCAGCAGAGAAGGGACAGGGACAGATACGCAGTATTTT. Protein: CATSREGTGTDTQYF.

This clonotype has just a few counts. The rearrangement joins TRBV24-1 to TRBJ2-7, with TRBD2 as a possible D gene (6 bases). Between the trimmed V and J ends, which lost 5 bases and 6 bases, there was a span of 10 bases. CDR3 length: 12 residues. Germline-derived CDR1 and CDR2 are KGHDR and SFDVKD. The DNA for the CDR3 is TGTGCCACCAGTGGGCAGGGAGGCGAGCAGTACTTC. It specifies CATSGQGGEQYF.

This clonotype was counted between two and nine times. As DNA, the CDR3 is TGCGCCAGCAGCCTCAGCGGGGGGCCCTACGAGCAGTACTTC. Its translation is CASSLSGGPYEQYF. The chain carries TRBV5-1 and TRBJ2-7; TRBD2 agrees at 9 bases. The V and J ends lost 4 bases and 2 bases, in that order; junction bases with no gene match: 4. Per germline, CDR1 SGHRS and CDR2 YFSETQ. CDR3 size: 14 residues.

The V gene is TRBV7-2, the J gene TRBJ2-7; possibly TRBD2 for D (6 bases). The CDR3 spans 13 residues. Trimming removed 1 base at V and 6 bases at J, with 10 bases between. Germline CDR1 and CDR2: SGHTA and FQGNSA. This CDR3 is CASSLEGLREQYF. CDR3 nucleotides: TGTGCCAGCAGCTTAGAAGGACTACGCGAGCAGTACTTC. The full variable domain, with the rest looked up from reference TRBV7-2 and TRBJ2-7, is GAGVSQSPSNKVTEKGKDVELRCDPISGHTALYWYRQSLGQGLEFLIYFQGNSAPDKSGLPSDRFSAERTGGSVSTLTIQRTQQEDSAVYLCASSLEGLREQYFGPGTRLTVT.

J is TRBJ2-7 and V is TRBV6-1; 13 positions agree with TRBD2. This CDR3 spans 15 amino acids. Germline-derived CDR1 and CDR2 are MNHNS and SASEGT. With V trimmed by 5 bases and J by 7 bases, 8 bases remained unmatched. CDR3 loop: CASSPGLAGEGEQYF. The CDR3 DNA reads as TGTGCCAGCAGTCCAGGACTAGCGGGAGAGGGAGAGCAGTACTTC.

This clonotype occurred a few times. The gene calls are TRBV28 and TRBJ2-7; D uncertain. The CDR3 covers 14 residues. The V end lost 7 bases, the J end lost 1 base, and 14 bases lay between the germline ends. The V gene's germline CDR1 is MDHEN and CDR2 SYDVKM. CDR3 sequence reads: CASKKHRSSYEQYF. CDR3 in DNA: TGTGCCAGCAAAAAACACCGGAGTTCCTACGAGCAGTACTTC.